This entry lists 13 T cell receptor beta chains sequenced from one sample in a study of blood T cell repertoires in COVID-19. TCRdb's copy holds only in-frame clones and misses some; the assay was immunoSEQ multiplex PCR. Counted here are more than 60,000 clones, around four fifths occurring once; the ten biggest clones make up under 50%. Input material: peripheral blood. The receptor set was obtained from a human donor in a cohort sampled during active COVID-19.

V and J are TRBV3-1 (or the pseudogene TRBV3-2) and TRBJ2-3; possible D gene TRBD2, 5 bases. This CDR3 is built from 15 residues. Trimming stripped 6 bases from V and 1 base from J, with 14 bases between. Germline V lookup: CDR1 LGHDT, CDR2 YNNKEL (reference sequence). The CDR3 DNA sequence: TGTGCCAGCAGTCCCGGGGTCTGGGGCACAGATACGCAGTATTTT. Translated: CASSPGVWGTDTQYF.

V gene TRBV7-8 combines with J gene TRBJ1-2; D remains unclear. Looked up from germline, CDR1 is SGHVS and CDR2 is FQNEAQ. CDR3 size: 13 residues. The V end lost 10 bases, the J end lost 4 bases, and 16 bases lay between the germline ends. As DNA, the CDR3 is TGTGCCATCAATCGGCAGGCTGTCTATGGCTACACCTTC. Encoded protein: CAINRQAVYGYTF.

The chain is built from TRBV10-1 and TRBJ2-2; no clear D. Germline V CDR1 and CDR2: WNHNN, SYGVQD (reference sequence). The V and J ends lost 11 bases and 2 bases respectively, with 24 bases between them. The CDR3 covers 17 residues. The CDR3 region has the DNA TGCGCCTCGCTAGTGTTGGTTATCGACCGTAACACCGGGGAGCTGTTTTTT. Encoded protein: CASLVLVIDRNTGELFF.

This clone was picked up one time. CDR3 DNA: TGTGCCACCAGCAGAACGGGGGGCCGGGGAGAGACCCAGTACTTC. Encoded protein: CATSRTGGRGETQYF. The chain is built from TRBV15 and TRBJ2-5, with D perhaps TRBD2 (7 bases). The CDR3 totals 15 residues. Germline CDR1 reads LNHNV; CDR2 reads YYDKDF (reference sequence). V lost 2 bases, J lost 4 bases, and 14 bases lay in between.

DNA of the CDR3: TGTGCCAGCAGGGGACAGGGGAACACTGAAGCTTTCTTT. Translation: CASRGQGNTEAFF. This rearrangement joins TRBV28 to TRBJ1-1, with TRBD1 matching over 9 bases. The germline V gene encodes CDR1 MDHEN and CDR2 SYDVKM. The CDR3 runs to 13 residues. After removal of 6 bases from V and 1 base from J, the junction contained 0 bases not matched to a gene. The entire variable domain, with the rest obtained from reference TRBV28 and TRBJ1-1, is as follows: DVKVTQSSRYLVKRTGEKVFLECVQDMDHENMFWYRQDPGLGLRLIYFSYDVKMKEKGDIPEGYSVSREKKERFSLILESASTNQTSMYLCASRGQGNTEAFFGQGTRLTVV.

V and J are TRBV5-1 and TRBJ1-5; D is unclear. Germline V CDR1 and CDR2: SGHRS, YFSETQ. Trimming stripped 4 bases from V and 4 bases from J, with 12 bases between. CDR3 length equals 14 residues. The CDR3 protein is CASSAGEDNQPQHF. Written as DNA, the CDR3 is TGCGCCAGCAGCGCCGGGGAGGATAATCAGCCCCAGCATTTT.

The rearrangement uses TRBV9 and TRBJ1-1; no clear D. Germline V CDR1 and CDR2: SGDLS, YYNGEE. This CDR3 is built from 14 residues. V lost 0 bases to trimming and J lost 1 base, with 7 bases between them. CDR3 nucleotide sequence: TGTGCCAGCAGCGTAGGACACCGGAACACTGAAGCTTTCTTT. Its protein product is CASSVGHRNTEAFF.

The CDR3 loop is CASSSPSGGAGYNEQFF. The CDR3 region has the DNA TGTGCCAGCAGTTCACCTAGCGGGGGGGCCGGCTACAATGAGCAGTTCTTC. The chain is built from TRBV28 and TRBJ2-1; 12 nucleotides agree with TRBD2. The J segment lost 3 bases and the V segment lost 4 bases, leaving 7 bases of the junction unmatched. This CDR3 comprises 17 residues. CDR1 is MDHEN, CDR2 SYDVKM, per germline.

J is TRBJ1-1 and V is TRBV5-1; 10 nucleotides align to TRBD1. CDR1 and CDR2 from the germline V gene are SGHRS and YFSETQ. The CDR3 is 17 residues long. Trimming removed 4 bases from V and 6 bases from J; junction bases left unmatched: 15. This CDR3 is CASSPGTGARLGAEAFF. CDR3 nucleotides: TGCGCCAGCAGCCCGGGGACAGGGGCCCGGTTGGGGGCTGAAGCTTTCTTT.

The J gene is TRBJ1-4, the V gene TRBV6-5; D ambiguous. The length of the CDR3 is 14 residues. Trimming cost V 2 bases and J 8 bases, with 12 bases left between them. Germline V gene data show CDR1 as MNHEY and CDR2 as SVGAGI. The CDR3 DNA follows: TGTGCCAGCAGTTACCGGGGTTGGAGAGAAAAACTGTTTTTT. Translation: CASSYRGWREKLFF.

The chain's CDR3 is CASSSGFDQPQHF. The CDR3, as DNA: TGTGCCAGCTCATCAGGGTTCGATCAGCCCCAGCATTTT. The chain employs TRBV18 and TRBJ1-5; D possibly corresponds to TRBD1 (5 bases). Germline assignment: CDR1 KGHSH and CDR2 LQKENI. The CDR3 is made up of 13 amino acids. Trimming shortened V by 5 bases and J by 5 bases, and 10 bases separated the two germline ends.

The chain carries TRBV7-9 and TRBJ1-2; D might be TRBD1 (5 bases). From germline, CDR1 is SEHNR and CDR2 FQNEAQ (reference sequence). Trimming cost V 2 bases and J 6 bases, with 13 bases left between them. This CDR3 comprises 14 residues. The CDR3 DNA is TGTGCCAGCAGCTTATCGCAGGGCGAGAATGGCTACACCTTC. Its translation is CASSLSQGENGYTF.

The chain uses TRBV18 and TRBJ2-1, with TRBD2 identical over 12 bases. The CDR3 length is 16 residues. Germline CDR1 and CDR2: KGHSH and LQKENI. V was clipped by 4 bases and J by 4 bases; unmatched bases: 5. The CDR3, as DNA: TGTGCCAGCTCACGGCTGACTAGCGGGGGTTACAATGAGCAGTTCTTC. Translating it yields CASSRLTSGGYNEQFF.